A selection of T cell receptor beta chains follows, all from one sample in a study of shared T cell receptors in the human thymus. The repertoire was sequenced with immunoSEQ multiplex PCR; TCRdb's copy has only in-frame clones and lacks some. The table records hundreds of thousands of clones, more than 75% of them present only once. This sample also appeared in a second study, on human thymus T cells.

Sample: thymocytes. The receptors were sampled from a boy under three years old with a congenital heart defect. The CDR3 runs from the conserved cysteine through the conserved F or W. The D gene is left open where the match is weak. Clone sizes are given selectively: once, few, many, or a class where the clone is expanded.

CDR3nt	CDR3aa	v_gene	d_gene	j_gene	abundance
TGTGCCAGCAGTTGGGACAGGAACACCGGGGAGCTGTTTTTT	CASSWDRNTGELFF	TRBV28	TRBD1	TRBJ2-2	NA
TGTGCCAGCTCACCCAACGACGGGGATCCCCCTTCCCTCCACTTT	CASSPNDGDPPSLHF	TRBV18	NA	TRBJ1-6	NA
TGCGCCAGCAGCCCCCGATCTACCGTGAACACTGAAGCTTTCTTT	CASSPRSTVNTEAFF	TRBV5-1	NA	TRBJ1-1	NA
TGCGCCAGCAGCCAAGAGACTAGCGGGGGGAATGAGCAGTTCTTC	CASSQETSGGNEQFF	TRBV4-3	TRBD2	TRBJ2-1	once
TGTGCCAGCTCACCTGGGCGGACAGGGTTGAGAAACACCATATATTTT	CASSPGRTGLRNTIYF	TRBV18	TRBD1	TRBJ1-3	NA
TGTGCTAGTGGTTTGGTGGTTGGGGGGATTTCGAATGAGCAGTTCTTC	CASGLVVGGISNEQFF	TRBV12-5	NA	TRBJ2-1	few
TGTGCCAGCAGCCCCACCCTGAGGGACTCTGGAAACACCATATATTTT	CASSPTLRDSGNTIYF	TRBV9	NA	TRBJ1-3	NA
TGCGCCAGCAGCCCGGGGGACAGTAATGGGAATAGCAATCAGCCCCAGCATTTT	CASSPGDSNGNSNQPQHF	TRBV7-2	TRBD1	TRBJ1-5	NA
TGTGCCAGCAGCACACGAGGACAGGGTCCTAGCACAGATACGCAGTATTTT	CASSTRGQGPSTDTQYF	TRBV9	TRBD1	TRBJ2-3	NA
TGCGCCAGCAGCTCGGGGACAGGGCTGGTGAACACTGAAGCTTTCTTT	CASSSGTGLVNTEAFF	TRBV5-1	TRBD1	TRBJ1-1	NA
TGTGCCAGCAGTCTCCGAGGTGAAAAACTGTTTTTT	CASSLRGEKLFF	TRBV28	NA	TRBJ1-4	NA
TGTGCCTGGAGTGCACCGCGAAAAGGGGTCTCCTCCTACGAGCAGTACTTC	CAWSAPRKGVSSYEQYF	TRBV30	NA	TRBJ2-7	NA
TGTGCCAGCAGTCCCCCCGGGACAGGGGACACTGAAGCTTTCTTT	CASSPPGTGDTEAFF	TRBV28	TRBD1	TRBJ1-1	NA
TGTGCCAGCAGCTTGCGCGGGACGGGGCCGAATTCACCCCTCCACTTT	CASSLRGTGPNSPLHF	TRBV7-3	NA	TRBJ1-6	once
TGTGCCACCAGCAGAGGGCTAGCGGGGGGTGGGAATGAGCAGTTCTTC	CATSRGLAGGGNEQFF	TRBV15	TRBD2	TRBJ2-1	NA
TGTGCCAGCAGTTTCGACAGGCCGGGACCTTCTGAAGCTTTCTTT	CASSFDRPGPSEAFF	TRBV6-5	NA	TRBJ1-1	NA
TGTGCCAGTAGTATAGCCGTTCCAGGGTGGAGAAATCAGCCCCAGCATTTT	CASSIAVPGWRNQPQHF	TRBV19	NA	TRBJ1-5	NA
TGCGCCAGCAGCTTCAGTCTTTTAGATACGCAGTATTTT	CASSFSLLDTQYF	TRBV5-1	NA	TRBJ2-3	NA
TGCGCCAGCAGCTTAGCGGCTAGGACCTACAATGAGCAGTTCTTC	CASSLAARTYNEQFF	TRBV5-1	NA	TRBJ2-1	NA
TGTGCCAGCACCTCTCACGGGGGAATCTTTGGCTACACCTTC	CASTSHGGIFGYTF	TRBV27	NA	TRBJ1-2	once
TGTGCCAGCAGTTTATTTCCCCCGGGGGGCGATCAGGGGCCCCTCCACTTT	CASSLFPPGGDQGPLHF	TRBV27	NA	TRBJ1-6	NA
TGTGCCAGCAGCCCTCTTTTGGGGCGGAATGAAAAACTGTTTTTT	CASSPLLGRNEKLFF	TRBV7-9	NA	TRBJ1-4	NA
TGTGCCAGCAGCCAAGATCCCCTAGCGGTTTACGAGCAGTACTTC	CASSQDPLAVYEQYF	TRBV4-2	TRBD2	TRBJ2-7	NA
TGTGCCAGTGGAGCGGGGGCGGTGGAGACCCAGTACTTC	CASGAGAVETQYF	TRBV25-1	TRBD2	TRBJ2-5	NA
TGTGCCAGCACCAACGGACAGGAGGCGACCTACGAGCAGTACTTC	CASTNGQEATYEQYF	TRBV5-6	TRBD1	TRBJ2-7	NA
TGCAGCGTTGGCGCAGGACAGGGCGATAGTAACACTGAAGCTTTCTTT	CSVGAGQGDSNTEAFF	TRBV29-1	TRBD1	TRBJ1-1	NA